This entry concerns a single T cell receptor beta chain. The antigen remains undetermined. In TCRdb, the reads were re-called with MiXCR into one record per CDR3 protein. The data show roughly 170,000 distinct CDR3 sequences, about 20% seen once. There are 12 residues in the CDR3. Deletions cut 11 bases from V and 5 bases from J, with 12 bases between. Germline V gives CDR1 ENHRY, CDR2 SYGVKD. These data come from a study of T cell repertoires in cytomegalovirus infection. At the level of the study: Both recently identified HLA-C-restricted and well-studied HLA-B-restricted CMV epitopes were used in the study. Matching HLA type and CMV infection were both indicated by public TCR beta signatures. Study conclusions and caveats: Based on cumulative public TCR beta family frequency, carriers of CMV plus the relevant HLA were identified. CMV-specific TCR beta clonotypes restricted by HLA-C were the ones dominating the ex vivo response.

The source of this sequence is a human donor in good health (CMV status not recorded). Some clones in this sample may be carry-over from other donors' samples. The source was CD8+ T cells from cultured PBMCs, collected from culture after CMV antigen stimulation. The chain joins TRBV10-3 to TRBJ2-2; D is uncertain. The CDR3 is CALASGTGELFF. The DNA of the CDR3 is TGTGCCCTGGCTTCAGGAACCGGGGAGCTGTTTTTT.